This T cell receptor (beta chain) is drawn from a study of T cells in Graves' hyperthyroidism and ophthalmopathy. Amplification targeted TCR beta CDR3 regions from RNA transcripts. Carried out on the TCR CDR3, a first-round RT-PCR used the HTBI primer set. TCRdb recomputed calls from the multiplex PCR reads with MiXCR, one row per CDR3 protein. The sample records 450,000 to 500,000 distinct CDR3 sequences, under 25% being singletons. Study outcomes and limitations: By a 13 V-J model, ophthalmopathy was set apart from stable hyperthyroidism.

A remark on this clonotype: What it binds is unknown.

Exclusion of patients followed from uncontrolled infection, other autoimmune disease, pregnancy or lactation. Trimming shortened V by 0 bases and J by 7 bases, and 10 bases separated the two germline ends. This CDR3 is 14 amino acids long. In germline, CDR1 is SGDLS, CDR2 YYNGEE. What was sequenced was blood. The chain has TRBV9 and TRBJ2-2; the D gene is possibly TRBD2 (6 bases). This TCR was recovered from a woman in her 70s with Graves' ophthalmopathy. CDR3 bases: TGTGCCAGCAGCGTAGTAGGAGGGCACGGGGAGCTGTTTTTT. This encodes CASSVVGGHGELFF.